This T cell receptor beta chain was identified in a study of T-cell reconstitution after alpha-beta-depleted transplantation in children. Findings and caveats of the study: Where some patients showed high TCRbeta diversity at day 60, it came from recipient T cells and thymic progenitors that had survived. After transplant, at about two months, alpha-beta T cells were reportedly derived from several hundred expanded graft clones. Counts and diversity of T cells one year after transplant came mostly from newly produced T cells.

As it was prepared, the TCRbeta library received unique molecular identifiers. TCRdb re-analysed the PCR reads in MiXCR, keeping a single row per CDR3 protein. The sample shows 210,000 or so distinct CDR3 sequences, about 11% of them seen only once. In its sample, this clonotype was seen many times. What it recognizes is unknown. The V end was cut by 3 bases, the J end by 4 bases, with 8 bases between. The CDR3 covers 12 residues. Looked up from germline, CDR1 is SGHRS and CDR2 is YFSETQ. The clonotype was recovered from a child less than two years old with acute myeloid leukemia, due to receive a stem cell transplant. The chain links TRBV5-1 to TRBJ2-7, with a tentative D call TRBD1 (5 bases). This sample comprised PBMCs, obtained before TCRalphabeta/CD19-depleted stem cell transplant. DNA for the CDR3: TGCGCCAGCAGCTCACAGGAATACGAGCAGTACTTC. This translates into CASSSQEYEQYF.